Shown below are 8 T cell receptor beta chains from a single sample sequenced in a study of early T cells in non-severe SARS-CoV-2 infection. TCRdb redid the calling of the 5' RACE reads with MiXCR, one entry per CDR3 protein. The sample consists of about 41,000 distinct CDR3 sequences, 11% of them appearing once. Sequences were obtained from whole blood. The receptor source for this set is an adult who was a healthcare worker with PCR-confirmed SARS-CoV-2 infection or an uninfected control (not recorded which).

The CDR3 protein is CASSDLGYGYTF. CDR3 DNA: TGTGCCAGCAGTGATTTGGGCTATGGCTACACCTTC. The chain uses TRBV6-1 and TRBJ1-2; unclear D gene. Germline-derived CDR1 and CDR2 are MNHNS and SASEGT. V lost 3 bases and J lost 4, with 6 bases in between. The CDR3 has 12 residues.

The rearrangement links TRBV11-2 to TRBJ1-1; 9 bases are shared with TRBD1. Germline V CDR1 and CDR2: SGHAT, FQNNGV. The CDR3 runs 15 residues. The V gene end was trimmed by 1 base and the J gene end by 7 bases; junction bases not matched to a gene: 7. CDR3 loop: CASSLVSGQGIEAFF. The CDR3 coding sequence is TGTGCCAGCAGCTTAGTTTCGGGACAGGGTATTGAAGCTTTCTTT.

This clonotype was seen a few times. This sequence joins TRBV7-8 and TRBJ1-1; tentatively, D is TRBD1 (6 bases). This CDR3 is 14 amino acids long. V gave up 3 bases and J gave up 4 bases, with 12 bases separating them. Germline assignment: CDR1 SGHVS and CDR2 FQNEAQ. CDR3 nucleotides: TGTGCCAGCAGCTTGGGGCAGGGGCCCACTGAAGCTTTCTTT. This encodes CASSLGQGPTEAFF.

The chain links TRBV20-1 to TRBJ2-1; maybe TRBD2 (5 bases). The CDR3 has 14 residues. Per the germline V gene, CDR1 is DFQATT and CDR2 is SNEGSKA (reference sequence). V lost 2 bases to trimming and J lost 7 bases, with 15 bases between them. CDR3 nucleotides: TGCAGTGCTAGATTCCGGGGTAGTACGAATGAGCAGTTCTTC. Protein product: CSARFRGSTNEQFF.

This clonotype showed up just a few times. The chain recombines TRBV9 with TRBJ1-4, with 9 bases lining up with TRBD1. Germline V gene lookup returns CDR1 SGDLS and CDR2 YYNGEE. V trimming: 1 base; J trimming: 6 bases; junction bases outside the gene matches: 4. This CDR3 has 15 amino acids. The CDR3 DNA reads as TGTGCCAGCAGCGTAACAGGGGGCGAGGATGAAAAACTGTTTTTT. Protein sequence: CASSVTGGEDEKLFF.

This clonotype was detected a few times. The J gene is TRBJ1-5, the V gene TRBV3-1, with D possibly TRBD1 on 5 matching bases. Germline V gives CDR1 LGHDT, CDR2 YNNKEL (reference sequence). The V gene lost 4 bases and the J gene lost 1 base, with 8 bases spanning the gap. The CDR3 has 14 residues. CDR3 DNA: TGTGCCAGCAGCCCCCGGGGGAGCAATCAGCCCCAGCATTTT. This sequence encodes CASSPRGSNQPQHF.

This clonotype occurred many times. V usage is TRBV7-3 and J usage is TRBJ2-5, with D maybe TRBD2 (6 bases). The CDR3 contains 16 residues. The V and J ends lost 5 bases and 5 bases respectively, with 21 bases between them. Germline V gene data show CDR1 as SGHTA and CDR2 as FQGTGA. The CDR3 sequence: CASSRLPLTSPETQYF. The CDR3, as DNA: TGTGCCAGCAGCCGCCTCCCCCTCACTAGCCCCGAGACCCAGTACTTC.

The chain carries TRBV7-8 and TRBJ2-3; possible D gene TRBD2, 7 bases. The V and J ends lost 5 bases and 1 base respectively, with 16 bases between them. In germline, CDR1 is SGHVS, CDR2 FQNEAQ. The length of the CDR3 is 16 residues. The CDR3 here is CASSLGRGARTDTQYF. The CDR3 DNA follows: TGTGCCAGCAGCCTGGGACGGGGGGCACGCACAGATACGCAGTATTTT.